Following are 11 T cell receptor beta chains from one sample sequenced in a study of beta chain features in type 1 diabetes. Expressed TCRB transcripts were sequenced, since all the RNA that had been isolated was reverse transcribed. Sequenced by immunoSEQ multiplex PCR; TCRdb stores in-frame clones only, minus some. The sample lists around 500,000 clones; about an eighth were seen once. The sequencing sample was made of naive CD4+ T cells from blood. The receptors stem from a woman aged 18-29 years in good health.

This clone appeared a few times. The chain recombines TRBV7-9 with TRBJ2-3; 9 bases match TRBD1. This CDR3 region has 15 residues. Losses at the gene ends were 3 bases for V and 2 bases for J; bases not matched to a gene: 3. Looked up from germline, CDR1 is SEHNR and CDR2 is FQNEAQ (reference sequence). The CDR3 spells CASSFGTGNTDTQYF. For the CDR3, the DNA is TGTGCCAGCAGCTTCGGGACAGGGAACACAGATACGCAGTATTTT.

A few counts support this clone. This sequence joins TRBV7-3 and TRBJ2-2; D not certain. Germline V lookup: CDR1 SGHTA, CDR2 FQGTGA. V was shortened by 0 bases and J by 6 bases, with 5 bases between the two germline ends. The CDR3 spans 13 residues. The CDR3 region is CASSLTVPGELFF. CDR3 nucleotides: TGTGCCAGCAGCTTAACGGTGCCCGGGGAGCTGTTTTTT.

In its sample, this clone was seen a few times. V usage is TRBV5-1 and J usage is TRBJ2-2, with D unresolved. The V end lost 0 bases, the J end lost 2 bases, and 5 bases lay between the germline ends. Germline-derived CDR1 and CDR2 are SGHRS and YFSETQ. This CDR3 contains 14 residues. CDR3 in amino acids: CASSLAVNTGELFF. In DNA form, the CDR3 reads TGCGCCAGCAGCTTGGCCGTTAACACCGGGGAGCTGTTTTTT.

The V and J genes are TRBV6-5 and TRBJ2-3; D uncertain. The CDR3 length is 13 residues. Germline CDR1 reads MNHEY; CDR2 reads SVGAGI. Deletions cut 0 bases from V and 5 bases from J, with 6 bases between. CDR3 region: CASSYSNIDTQYF. CDR3 coding DNA: TGTGCCAGCAGTTACTCGAATATAGATACGCAGTATTTT.

This clone was detected a few times. The chain recombines TRBV29-1 with TRBJ2-5; D unresolved. The germline V gene encodes CDR1 SQVTM and CDR2 ANQGSEA. Deletions cut 4 bases from V and 5 bases from J, with 5 bases between. The CDR3 consists of 10 residues. The CDR3 nucleotides read TGCAGCGTTGTCCCGGAGACCCAGTACTTC. It is translated as CSVVPETQYF.

The sample holds a few counts of this clone. The chain joins TRBV7-2 to TRBJ2-3; D perhaps matches TRBD1 (5 bases). The CDR3 length is 14 residues. Per the germline V gene, CDR1 is SGHTA and CDR2 is FQGNSA. V lost 3 bases and J 0 bases, leaving 7 bases between the germline ends. The CDR3 region has the DNA TGTGCCAGCAGCTTCCAGGGTAGCACAGATACGCAGTATTTT. Amino acids: CASSFQGSTDTQYF.

V is TRBV27 and J is TRBJ1-2; D is undetermined. Germline CDR1 and CDR2: MNHEY and SMNVEV (reference sequence). The CDR3 is made up of 13 amino acids. V was clipped by 0 bases and J by 4 bases, with 6 bases between them. CDR3 in amino acids: CASSLSGVYGYTF. CDR3 nucleotide sequence: TGTGCCAGCAGTTTATCCGGGGTCTATGGCTACACCTTC.

This chain links TRBV15 with TRBJ2-6; maybe TRBD2 (6 bases). V was pared by 0 bases and J by 0 bases, with 18 bases between. The CDR3 is made up of 20 amino acids. The V gene's germline CDR1 is LNHNV and CDR2 YYDKDF (reference sequence). The CDR3, as DNA: TGTGCCACCAGCAGAGATCTTCGGGGAGGACGGAGCTCTGGGGCCAACGTCCTGACTTTC. It encodes CATSRDLRGGRSSGANVLTF.

The J gene is TRBJ2-3, the V gene TRBV4-3; 7 nucleotides line up with TRBD2. Trimming removed 7 bases from V and 4 bases from J; junction bases left unmatched: 11. Germline CDR1 is LGHNA and CDR2 is YSLEER. This CDR3 comprises 15 residues. CDR3 DNA: TGCGCCAGCACCCCCTGGGGGGGACTGGCAGATACGCAGTATTTT. This sequence encodes CASTPWGGLADTQYF.

This clone appeared a few times. The rearrangement joins TRBV29-1 to TRBJ1-1; possibly TRBD1 for D (6 bases). The CDR3 sequence is 15 residues long. Germline V lookup: CDR1 SQVTM, CDR2 ANQGSEA. Trimming removed 4 bases from V and 0 bases from J, with 15 bases in between. Written as DNA, the CDR3 is TGCAGCGTTGGGACATTAGGGGGAGTGAACACTGAAGCTTTCTTT. Translated: CSVGTLGGVNTEAFF.

This rearrangement joins TRBV5-4 to TRBJ1-1; perhaps TRBD1 as D (5 bases). The germline V gene encodes CDR1 SGHNT and CDR2 YYREEE (reference sequence). CDR3 length: 13 residues. V lost 2 bases and J 2 bases, leaving 7 bases between the germline ends. The chain's CDR3 is CASSLDSNTEAFF. CDR3 bases: TGTGCCAGCAGCTTAGACAGTAACACTGAAGCTTTCTTT.